The text below deals with one T cell receptor beta chain. The data were taken from a study of blood T cell repertoires in COVID-19. The V and J ends lost 4 bases and 1 base respectively, with 10 bases between them. The CDR3 consists of 15 residues. The germline CDR1 and CDR2 sequences are LGHDT and YNNKEL (reference sequence). Profiling relied on immunoSEQ multiplex PCR, and the TCRdb table lists in-frame clones only, not all of them. In the table there are 140,000 or so clones, 70% to 90% of which are singletons. The V gene is TRBV3-1 (or the pseudogene TRBV3-2), the J gene TRBJ1-4; TRBD1 is a possible D gene (5 bases). The sequence was collected from a man aged 45 to 65 with acute or convalescent COVID-19. The sequenced sample was peripheral blood. CDR3 protein: CASSRIGGTNEKLFF. In nucleotides, the CDR3 is TGTGCCAGCAGCCGCATCGGGGGAACTAATGAAAAACTGTTTTTT.